The clone carrying this T cell receptor (beta chain) has only a few counts. The antigen remains unidentified. This sample is drawn from a study of memory CD4+ T cells and cytomegalovirus serostatus. Single viable CD3+CD4+CD8-CD45RO+ cells were sorted as the memory CD4+ T cells. Study-level points and caveats: CMV serostatus prediction reached median AUC approximately 0.95, or 0.91 with US-trained model. Of approximately 150 reported CMV TCRbeta sequences, around 62 were found in memory CD4+ repertoires.

Clones were sequenced by immunoSEQ multiplex PCR, and TCRdb holds only the in-frame ones, with some missing. The sample shows more than 40,000 clones, 60% to 85% of them seen only once. Source material: memory CD4+ T cells from blood. The sequence was obtained from an adult in good health and CMV-seronegative.

The DNA of the CDR3 is TGTGCCAGCAGATCACCGGGCCAGAACACTGAAGCTTTCTTT. It specifies CASRSPGQNTEAFF. The rearrangement uses TRBV28 and TRBJ1-1; D is undetermined. The V end lost 6 bases, the J end lost 1 base, and 12 bases lay between the germline ends. The length of the CDR3 is 14 residues. Germline CDR1 MDHEN, CDR2 SYDVKM.